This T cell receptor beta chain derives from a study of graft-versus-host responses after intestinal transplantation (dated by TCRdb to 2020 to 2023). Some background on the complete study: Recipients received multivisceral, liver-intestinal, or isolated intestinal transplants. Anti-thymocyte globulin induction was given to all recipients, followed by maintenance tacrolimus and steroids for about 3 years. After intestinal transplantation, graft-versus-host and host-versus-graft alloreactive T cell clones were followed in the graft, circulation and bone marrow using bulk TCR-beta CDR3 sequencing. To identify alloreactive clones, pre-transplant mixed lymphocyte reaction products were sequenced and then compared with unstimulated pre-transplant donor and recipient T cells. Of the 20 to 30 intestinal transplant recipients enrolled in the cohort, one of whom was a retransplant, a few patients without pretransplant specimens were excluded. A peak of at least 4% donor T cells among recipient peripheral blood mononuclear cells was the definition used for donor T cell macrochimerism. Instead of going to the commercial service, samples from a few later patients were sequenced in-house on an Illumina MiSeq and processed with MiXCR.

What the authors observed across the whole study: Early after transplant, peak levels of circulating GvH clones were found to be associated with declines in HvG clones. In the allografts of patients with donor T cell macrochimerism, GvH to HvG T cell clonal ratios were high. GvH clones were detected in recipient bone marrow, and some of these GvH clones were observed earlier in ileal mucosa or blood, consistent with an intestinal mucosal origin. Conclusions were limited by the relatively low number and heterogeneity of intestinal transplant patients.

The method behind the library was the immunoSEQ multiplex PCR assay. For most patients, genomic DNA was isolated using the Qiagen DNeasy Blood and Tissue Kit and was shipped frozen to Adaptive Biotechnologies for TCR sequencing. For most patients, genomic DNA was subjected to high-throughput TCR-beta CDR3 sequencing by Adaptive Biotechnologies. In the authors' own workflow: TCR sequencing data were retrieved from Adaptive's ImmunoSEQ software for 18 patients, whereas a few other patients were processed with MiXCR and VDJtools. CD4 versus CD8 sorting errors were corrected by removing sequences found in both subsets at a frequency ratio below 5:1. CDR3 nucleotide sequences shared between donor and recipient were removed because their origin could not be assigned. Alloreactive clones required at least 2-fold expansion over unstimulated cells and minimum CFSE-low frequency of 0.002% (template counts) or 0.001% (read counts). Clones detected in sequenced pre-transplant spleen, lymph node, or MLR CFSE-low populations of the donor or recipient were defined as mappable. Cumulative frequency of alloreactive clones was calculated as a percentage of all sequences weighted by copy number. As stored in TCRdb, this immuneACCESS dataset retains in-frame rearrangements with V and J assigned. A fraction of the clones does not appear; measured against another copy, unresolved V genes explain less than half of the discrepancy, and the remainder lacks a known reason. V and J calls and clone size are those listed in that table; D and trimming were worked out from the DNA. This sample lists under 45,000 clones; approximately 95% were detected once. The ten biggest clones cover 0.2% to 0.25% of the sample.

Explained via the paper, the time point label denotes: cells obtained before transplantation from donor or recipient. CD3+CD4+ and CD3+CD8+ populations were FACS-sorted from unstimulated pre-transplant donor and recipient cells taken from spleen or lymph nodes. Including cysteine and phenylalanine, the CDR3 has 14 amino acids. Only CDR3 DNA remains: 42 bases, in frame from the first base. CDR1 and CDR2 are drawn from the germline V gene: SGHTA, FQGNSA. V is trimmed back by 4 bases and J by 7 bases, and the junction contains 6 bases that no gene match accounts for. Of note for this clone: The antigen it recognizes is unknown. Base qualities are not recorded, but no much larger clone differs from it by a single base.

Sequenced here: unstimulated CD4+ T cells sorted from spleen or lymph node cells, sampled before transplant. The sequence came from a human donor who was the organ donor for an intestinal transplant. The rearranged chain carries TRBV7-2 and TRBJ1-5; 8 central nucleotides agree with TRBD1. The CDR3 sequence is CASSSQGAGQPQHF. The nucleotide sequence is TGTGCCAGCAGCTCTCAGGGGGCAGGCCAGCCCCAGCATTTT.